This is a list of T cell receptor beta chains from one sample in a study of blood T cell repertoires in COVID-19. Data came from immunoSEQ multiplex PCR; TCRdb stores just in-frame clones and leaves some out. Of approximately 100,000 clones in the sample, about 91% are singletons; the top ten hold roughly a sixth. The source material was peripheral blood. The source of these receptors is a man in his fifties or sixties with acute or convalescent COVID-19. CDR3s include the opening cysteine and the closing phenylalanine or tryptophan. The order of the fields is clone size, V gene, J gene, D gene, CDR3 DNA, CDR3 protein. D genes are given only for firm matches. Some rows mark clone size as missing; the rest say once, few, many or name a class of expanded clone.

>-|TRBV19|TRBJ1-6|-
TGTGCCAGTAGTATCCTCGGGGATTCGGCCCTCCACTTT
CASSILGDSALHF
>-|TRBV7-3|TRBJ1-1|-
TGTGCCAGCAGCATACAGGAGAACACTGAAGCTTTCTTT
CASSIQENTEAFF
>-|TRBV2|TRBJ2-3|-
TGTGTCTCAGAGGAGGGGGCAATCTCAGATACGCAGTATTTT
CVSEEGAISDTQYF
>-|TRBV12-3/TRBV12-4|TRBJ1-6|-
TGTGCCAGCAGCCCTGACAGGTACTCACCCCTCCACTTT
CASSPDRYSPLHF
>-|TRBV5-5|TRBJ1-1|-
TGTGCCAGCAGATACCCACAGAACACTGAAGCTTTCTTT
CASRYPQNTEAFF
>-|TRBV19|TRBJ2-2|TRBD1
TGTGCCAGTAGGTACAGGGGCGGTGAGAACACCGGGGAGCTGTTTTTT
CASRYRGGENTGELFF
>-|TRBV6-6|TRBJ1-5|-
TGTGCCAGCACCGGGGGGTTTGATCAGCCCCAGCATTTT
CASTGGFDQPQHF
>-|TRBV5-8|TRBJ1-2|-
TGTGCCAGCAGCTTGCTCCAGGGCCAAGCTAACTATGGCTACACCTTC
CASSLLQGQANYGYTF
>-|TRBV6-5|TRBJ1-5|TRBD1
TGTGCCAGCAGGGACAGGAGTTATAGCAATCAGCCCCAGCATTTT
CASRDRSYSNQPQHF
>-|TRBV3-1/TRBV3-2|TRBJ1-2|-
TGTGCCAGCACCGCACAGGGCTCGCGCTATGGCTACACCTTC
CASTAQGSRYGYTF
>-|TRBV11-3|TRBJ1-2|TRBD1
TGTGCCAGCAGCGGGTGGACAGGGGCGAACTATGGCTACACCTTC
CASSGWTGANYGYTF
>-|TRBV5-1|TRBJ2-2|TRBD2
TGCGCCAGCAGCTTGCTAGCGGGGGGGCACTCGAACACCGGGGAGCTGTTTTTT
CASSLLAGGHSNTGELFF
>-|TRBV7-9|TRBJ1-2|TRBD1
TGTGCCAGCAGCTCTACAGGGGGCGACGGCTACACCTTC
CASSSTGGDGYTF
>-|TRBV19|TRBJ1-1|-
TGTGCCAGTAGGACCCCAGGGGCGAGGAACACTGAAGCTTTCTTT
CASRTPGARNTEAFF
>-|TRBV18|TRBJ1-2|TRBD1
TGTGCCAGCTCACCACCAGGGACAGCATCCCCTACGGGCGGCTACACCTTC
CASSPPGTASPTGGYTF
>once|TRBV1|TRBJ2-2|-
TGCACCAGCAGCCGGACGGAGGTCGCCGGGGAGCTGTTTTTT
CTSSRTEVAGELFF
>-|TRBV19|TRBJ1-2|TRBD1
TGTGCCAGTAGCGGGACAGGGGGCCTGGGCTATGGCTACACCTTC
CASSGTGGLGYGYTF
>-|TRBV7-2|TRBJ1-2|TRBD1
TGTGCCAGCAGCTTAGCGGGACAGGGCAGATGGTATGGCTACACCTTC
CASSLAGQGRWYGYTF
>few|TRBV9|TRBJ2-1|TRBD1
TGTGCCAGCAGCGTAGTGAGGACAGGGGGATACAATGAGCAGTTCTTC
CASSVVRTGGYNEQFF
>-|TRBV10-3|TRBJ1-1|-
TGTGCCATCAGTGGATTCGAACAGAACACTGAAGCTTTCTTT
CAISGFEQNTEAFF
>once|TRBV5-4|TRBJ1-6|-
TGTGCCAGCAGCTTGGCCCCAAATTCACCCCTCCACTTT
CASSLAPNSPLHF
>-|TRBV7-9|TRBJ2-1|TRBD1
TGTGCCAGCAGCGACCGGGACAGGGGCCACTATGAGCAGTTCTTC
CASSDRDRGHYEQFF
>-|TRBV28|TRBJ2-4|-
TGTGCCAGCAGTTTCGCCAGATCAGGGCGGGCCAAAAACATTCAGTACTTC
CASSFARSGRAKNIQYF
>-|TRBV19|TRBJ2-2|TRBD1
TGTGCCAGTAGTGTGGGACAGAGGAACACCGGGGAGCTGTTTTTT
CASSVGQRNTGELFF
>-|TRBV11-2|TRBJ2-2|-
TGTGCCAGCAGCTTAAGGGGGGGCCGTGACACCGGGGAGCTGTTTTTT
CASSLRGGRDTGELFF
>-|TRBV5-1|TRBJ1-6|-
TGCGCCAGCAGCCGGAGTACAGGGTCACCCCTCCACTTT
CASSRSTGSPLHF
>-|TRBV9|TRBJ1-2|-
TGTGCCAGCAGCCCTCTGGGAGAATCGACCTATGGCTACACCTTC
CASSPLGESTYGYTF
>-|TRBV19|TRBJ2-5|-
TGTGCCAGTAGCAGCGATAAAGAGACCCAGTACTTC
CASSSDKETQYF
>few|TRBV29-1|TRBJ1-1|-
TGCAGCGTTGTGGTTCTGCGGGGGACTGAAGCTTTCTTT
CSVVVLRGTEAFF
>once|TRBV13|TRBJ2-7|TRBD1
TGTGCCAGCTCAGGGGGCATCTCCTACGAGCAGTACTTC
CASSGGISYEQYF
>-|TRBV4-2|TRBJ2-5|TRBD2
TGTGCCAGCAGCCATGGAGCGGGGGGGGAGCAGGAGACCCAGTACTTC
CASSHGAGGEQETQYF
>-|TRBV27|TRBJ2-6|TRBD1
TGTGCCAGCAGTTCTCTTAGGGACAGGACATCTGGGGCCAACGTCCTGACTTTC
CASSSLRDRTSGANVLTF
>-|TRBV28|TRBJ1-5|-
TGTGCCAGCAGTTTAGCACAGGGAGTGAATCAGCCCCAGCATTTT
CASSLAQGVNQPQHF
>-|TRBV7-2|TRBJ2-1|TRBD1
TGTGCCAGCAGCCTGGACAGGGGTGATGAGCAGTTCTTC
CASSLDRGDEQFF
>-|TRBV11-2|TRBJ2-7|-
TGTGCCAGCAGCTTAGCGAGGAGGCAGGGGGGATTTTCCTACGAGCAGTACTTC
CASSLARRQGGFSYEQYF
>few|TRBV18|TRBJ1-3|-
TGTGCCAGCTCACCACCGATCCAGGTTGGAAACACCATATATTTT
CASSPPIQVGNTIYF
>-|TRBV6-5|TRBJ2-1|-
TGTGCCAGCAGCGAGGGTTATGTGCGGGGTGCTGAGCAGTTCTTC
CASSEGYVRGAEQFF
>-|TRBV5-4|TRBJ2-3|-
TGTGCCAGCAGCCCAAGGAGGGGGGGGCTCACAGATACGCAGTATTTT
CASSPRRGGLTDTQYF
>-|TRBV7-9|TRBJ1-2|-
TGTGCCAGCAGCTTCACAGATTTCTATGGCTACACCTTC
CASSFTDFYGYTF
>-|TRBV11-2|TRBJ1-2|TRBD1
TGTGCCAGCAGCTCCCTAACAGGGGGCAGAGGCTATGGCTACACCTTC
CASSSLTGGRGYGYTF
>once|TRBV7-9|TRBJ1-5|-
TGTGCCAGCAGCTTTGGGGGGGCTGAGGAAAGCAATCAGCCCCAGCATTTT
CASSFGGAEESNQPQHF